This entry is about one T cell receptor beta chain. This specimen comes from a study of T cell responses to AZD1222 COVID-19 vaccine. The table came from immunoSEQ multiplex PCR; TCRdb's copy has only in-frame clones and leaves some out. The table shows more than 250,000 clones, with roughly 93% occurring only once. The CDR3 runs to 13 residues. V was shortened by 4 bases and J by 5 bases, with 9 bases between the two germline ends. CDR1 is SGHAT, CDR2 FQDESV, per germline (reference sequence). V and J are TRBV11-1 and TRBJ1-5; D may be TRBD1 (5 bases). The source of this sequence is an adult in good health. Sample: peripheral blood, taken on day 0 of AZD1222 vaccination. The CDR3 region has the DNA TGTGCCAGCAGCTCCAGAGGGGATCAGCCCCAGCATTTT. Translated, it gives CASSSRGDQPQHF.